Included here is one T cell receptor (beta chain) sequence, with context. Its antigen is as yet unknown. Germline lookup yields CDR1 MNHNS and CDR2 SASEGT. The CDR3 is made up of 15 amino acids. The V gene lost 4 bases and the J gene lost 1 base, with 11 bases spanning the gap. The data derive from a study of cytomegalovirus exposure and HLA in healthy donors. Study summary: Earlier, 100 million to 120 million unique TCR beta sequences were recovered from about 170 million T cells by an analysis.

PCR employed 60 Vbeta and 13 Jbeta primers. Assay: immunoSEQ multiplex PCR; the TCRdb copy retains only in-frame clones and omits some. The sample contains under 200,000 clones, around 68% of which appear only once. Study-wide points: The majority of CMV-associated TCR beta chains were reported as apparently HLA-restricted in a later analysis. In an earlier analysis, in fewer than 700 donors, most V segments appeared productive either ~87% or ~30% of the time. Altogether, 150 to 200 TCR beta chains were recorded as cytomegalovirus-associated.

This sequence originates from a man aged 45-65 years in good health and CMV-seronegative. The gene calls are TRBV6-1 and TRBJ1-5, with D possibly TRBD1 on 5 matching bases. What was sequenced was PBMCs. The CDR3, as DNA: TGTGCCAGCAGTGTGGAGGGGTCGAGCAATCAGCCCCAGCATTTT. Its protein is CASSVEGSSNQPQHF.